This T cell receptor (beta chain) was captured by sequencing in a study of a mutant IDH1 vaccine in newly diagnosed glioma. CDR3 length equals 14 residues. In germline, CDR1 is SGHTA, CDR2 FQGTGA. V lost 3 bases, J lost 0 bases, and 3 bases lay in between. About this clone: The antigen is undetermined.

Described time point: week 35, safety follow-up. Alongside topical imiquimod, each dose of vaccine comprised 300 ug of mutant IDH1 20-mer peptide. Weeks 1, 3, 5, 7, 11, 15, 19 and 23 were when patients received their eight vaccinations. Those who donated had recent WHO grade 3 or 4 IDH1-mutant, ATRX-lost astrocytomas. Sequencing was performed with immunoSEQ multiplex PCR; in TCRdb, only in-frame clones are kept and a portion is missing. The sample consists of 35,000 to 55,000 clones, about 76% of them appearing once. Sequenced here: PBMCs, sampled from a glioma patient whose treatment included an IDH1 peptide vaccine. The chain combines TRBV7-3 with TRBJ2-6; no reliable D call. This TCR derives from a woman in her 40s with glioma. Some clones in this sample may be carry-over from other donors' samples. DNA for the CDR3: TGTGCCAGCAGCTTGGCCTCTGGGGCCAACGTCCTGACTTTC. This sequence encodes CASSLASGANVLTF. Complete variable domain (other parts from reference TRBV7-3 and TRBJ2-6): GAGVSQTPSNKVTEKGKYVELRCDPISGHTALYWYRQSLGQGPEFLIYFQGTGAADDSGLPNDRFFAVRPEGSVSTLKIQRTERGDSAVYLCASSLASGANVLTFGAGSRLTVL.